What follows are 3 T cell receptor beta chains derived from one specimen sequenced in a study of blood T cell repertoires in COVID-19 (dated by TCRdb to about 2020). The library was prepared using the immunoSEQ multiplex PCR assay. TCRdb holds this immuneACCESS table with in-frame rearrangements only. Some clones are missing; in checked studies, unresolved V genes explain under half, and the rest has no known cause. Across this sample there are just over 80,000 clones, with 65% to 90% seen only once. The leading ten clones occupy 44% of the sample. Sequencing was done on a sample of peripheral blood. Source of these receptors: a man older than 75 with acute or convalescent COVID-19.

The chain combines TRBV7-8 with TRBJ1-4; D is uncertain. The V gene lost 0 bases and the J gene lost 4 bases, with 9 bases spanning the gap. CDR1 SGHVS and CDR2 FQNEAQ come from the germline V gene. CDR3 length: 15 amino acids. CDR3 loop: CASSLAYQYNEKLFF. Written as DNA, the CDR3 is TGTGCCAGCAGCTTAGCTTACCAGTATAATGAAAAACTGTTTTTT.

The chain carries TRBV19 and TRBJ1-1; TRBD1 matches at 7 bases. The CDR3 is 15 residues long. The V and J ends lost 3 bases and 0 bases, in that order; junction bases with no gene match: 4. The V gene's germline CDR1 is LNHDA and CDR2 SQIVND (reference sequence). The CDR3 bases are TGTGCCAGTAGTATTCAGGGGGGATTGAACACTGAAGCTTTCTTT. This gives the protein CASSIQGGLNTEAFF.

This clone has just one count. This chain connects TRBV19 to TRBJ2-7, with a possible D match to TRBD1 (6 bases). Germline V gives CDR1 LNHDA, CDR2 SQIVND (reference sequence). Between the trimmed V and J ends, which lost 8 bases and 3 bases, there was a span of 11 bases. CDR3 size: 12 residues. The CDR3 DNA reads TGTGCCAGTTCGCAGGGGCTCTACGAGCAGTACTTC. Translating it yields CASSQGLYEQYF.